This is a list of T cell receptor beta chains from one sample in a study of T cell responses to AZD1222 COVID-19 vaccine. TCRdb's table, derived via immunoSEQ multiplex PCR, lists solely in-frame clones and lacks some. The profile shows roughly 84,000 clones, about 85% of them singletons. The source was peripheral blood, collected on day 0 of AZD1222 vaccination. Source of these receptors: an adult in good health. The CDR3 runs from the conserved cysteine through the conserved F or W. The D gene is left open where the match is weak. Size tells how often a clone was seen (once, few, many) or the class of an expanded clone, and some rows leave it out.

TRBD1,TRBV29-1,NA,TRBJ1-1,CSCLDPGQGNTEAFF,TGCAGCTGCCTCGATCCGGGACAGGGCAACACTGAAGCTTTCTTT
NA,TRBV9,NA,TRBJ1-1,CASSVAGPDTEAFF,TGTGCCAGCAGCGTAGCTGGGCCGGACACTGAAGCTTTCTTT
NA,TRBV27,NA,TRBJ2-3,CASSLSADYLSTDTQYF,TGTGCCAGCAGTTTATCCGCGGACTACCTTAGCACAGATACGCAGTATTTT
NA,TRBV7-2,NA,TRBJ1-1,CASSLARGMGEAFF,TGTGCCAGCAGCTTAGCAAGGGGTATGGGTGAAGCTTTCTTT
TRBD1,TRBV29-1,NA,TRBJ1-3,CSASGTDGNTIYF,TGCAGCGCCTCCGGGACAGATGGAAACACCATATATTTT
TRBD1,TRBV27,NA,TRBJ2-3,CASSPRDRVTDTQYF,TGTGCCAGCAGTCCACGGGACAGGGTCACAGATACGCAGTATTTT
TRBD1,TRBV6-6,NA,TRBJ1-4,CASSGTGVEFEKLFF,TGTGCCAGCAGCGGTACAGGGGTGGAATTCGAAAAACTGTTTTTT
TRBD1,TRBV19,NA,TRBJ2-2,CASKGTGGLNTGELFF,TGTGCCAGTAAAGGGACAGGGGGCCTAAACACCGGGGAGCTGTTTTTT
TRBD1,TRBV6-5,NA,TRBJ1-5,CASWDRDRGVQPQHF,TGTGCCAGCTGGGACCGGGACAGGGGGGTTCAGCCCCAGCATTTT
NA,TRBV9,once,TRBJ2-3,CASSVGGVRADTQYF,TGTGCCAGCAGCGTAGGCGGGGTTCGCGCAGATACGCAGTATTTT
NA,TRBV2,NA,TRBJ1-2,CASSPLGPGNKGYTF,TGTGCCAGCAGCCCCCTGGGACCTGGAAATAAGGGCTACACCTTC
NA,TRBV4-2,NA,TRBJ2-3,CASSQEGVSTDTQYF,TGTGCCAGCAGCCAAGAGGGGGTGAGCACAGATACGCAGTATTTT
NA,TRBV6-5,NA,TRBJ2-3,CASSYWQSSTDTQYF,TGTGCCAGCAGTTATTGGCAGTCTAGCACAGATACGCAGTATTTT